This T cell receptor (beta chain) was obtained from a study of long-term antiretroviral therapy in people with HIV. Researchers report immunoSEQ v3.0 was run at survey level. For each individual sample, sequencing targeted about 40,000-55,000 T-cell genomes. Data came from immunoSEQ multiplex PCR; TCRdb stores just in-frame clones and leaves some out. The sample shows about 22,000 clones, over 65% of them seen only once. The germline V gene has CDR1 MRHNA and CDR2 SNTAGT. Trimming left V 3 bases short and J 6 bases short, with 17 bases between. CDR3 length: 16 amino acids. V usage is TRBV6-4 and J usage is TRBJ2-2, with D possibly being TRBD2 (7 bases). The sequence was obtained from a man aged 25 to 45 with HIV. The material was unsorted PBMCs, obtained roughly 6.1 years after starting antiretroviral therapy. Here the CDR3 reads CASSEGGDFAAGELFF. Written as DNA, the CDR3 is TGTGCCAGCAGTGAAGGGGGGGATTTCGCTGCCGGGGAGCTGTTTTTT.